This T cell receptor (beta chain) comes out of a study of blood T cell repertoires in COVID-19. Whole-study context: The United States, Italy and Spain supplied acute and convalescent COVID-19 samples.

This CDR3 region has 15 residues. Germline CDR1 is SGHVS and CDR2 is FQNEAQ. J was trimmed by 4 bases and V by 6 bases; bases with no gene match: 9. Per the original data handling: Quantification of nucleated cells was approximated via reference gene primer amplification. Profiling relied on immunoSEQ multiplex PCR, and the TCRdb table lists in-frame clones only, not all of them. From that table come the V and J calls and clone size; the DNA was used to work out D and trimming. The table records around 30,000 clones, roughly nine tenths of them present only once. The specimen sequenced was peripheral blood. The chain recombines TRBV7-8 with TRBJ2-1; 7 bases are a match to TRBD1. This receptor was obtained from a man aged 65 to 85 with active or convalescent COVID-19. The CDR3 loop is CASRQTGQLYNEQFF. CDR3 DNA sequence: TGTGCCAGCAGACAAACGGGACAGTTATACAATGAGCAGTTCTTC.